A single sample gave rise to the 24 T cell receptor beta chains below, sequenced in a study of T cells in Graves' hyperthyroidism and ophthalmopathy. RNA transcripts yielded amplified TCR beta CDR3 regions. An initial round of RT-PCR targeting the TCR CDR3 relied on the HTBI primer set. TCRdb re-called the multiplex PCR reads through MiXCR, storing one row per CDR3 protein. The sample has more than 500,000 distinct CDR3 sequences, 15% to 20% seen once. Material for sequencing was blood. Every receptor here comes from a woman younger than 45 with Graves' ophthalmopathy.

This clonotype was picked up many times. The gene calls are TRBV20-1 and TRBJ2-7; 8 nucleotides match TRBD2. J gave up 0 bases and V 6 bases, and 4 bases lay outside the gene matches. CDR1 and CDR2 from the germline V gene are DFQATT and SNEGSKA (reference sequence). This CDR3 spans 13 amino acids. The CDR3 nucleotides are TGCAGTGCCCGGGAGGGGAGCTCCTACGAGCAGTACTTC. The encoded protein is CSAREGSSYEQYF.

Remarks on this clonotype: This sequence may be a read error, since a much larger clone differs from it by one base. This chain links TRBV27 with TRBJ2-7, with 7 bases that match TRBD1. The CDR3 has 14 residues. Germline V gives CDR1 MNHEY, CDR2 SMNVEV (reference sequence). As DNA, the CDR3 is TGTCCCAGCAGTTTATCTGAGGGGGCTTACGAGCAGTACTTC. Its protein is CPSSLSEGAYEQYF.

This clonotype was seen ten or more times. CDR3 in DNA: TGTGCCAGCATCGTCCCAGGACCGATACAATGGCGGTACGAGCAGTACTTC. Translation: CASIVPGPIQWRYEQYF. J is TRBJ2-7 and V is TRBV27; D gene ambiguous. Germline V CDR1 and CDR2: MNHEY, SMNVEV (reference sequence). This CDR3 is 17 amino acids long. Trimming removed 7 bases from V and 4 bases from J, with 26 bases in between.

In this sample, this clonotype turned up many times. This sequence joins TRBV3-1 and TRBJ1-1; D not certain. CDR1 is LGHDT and CDR2 is YNNKEL in the germline V gene (reference sequence). The CDR3 loop spans 14 amino acids. Trimming shortened V by 2 bases and J by 4 bases, and 11 bases separated the two germline ends. DNA of the CDR3: TGTGCCAGCAGCCAACAGCTGAGCATCACTGAAGCTTTCTTT. This encodes CASSQQLSITEAFF.

CDR3: CASSQAGFTYNSPLHF. CDR3 DNA sequence: TGTGCCAGCAGCCAAGCGGGGTTCACCTATAATTCACCCCTCCACTTT. The chain recombines TRBV4-2 with TRBJ1-6; D unclear. CDR1 LGHNA and CDR2 YNFKEQ come from the germline V gene. With 1 base removed from V and 2 bases from J, the gap between germline ends came to 9 bases. The length of the CDR3 is 16 residues.

The V and J genes are TRBV5-1 and TRBJ2-2; D possibly corresponds to TRBD1 (5 bases). This CDR3 contains 16 residues. Germline CDR1 SGHRS, CDR2 YFSETQ. The V end lost 7 bases, the J end lost 4 bases, and 20 bases lay between the germline ends. The CDR3 protein is CASSKQAAGLTGELFF. The CDR3 bases are TGCGCCAGCTCCAAACAGGCCGCAGGTCTCACCGGGGAGCTGTTTTTT.

This clonotype occurred a few times. The V call is TRBV10-3, the J call TRBJ2-4, with 7 nucleotides matching TRBD1. The CDR3 loop spans 14 amino acids. The junction had 8 bases not matched to a gene; V was cut back by 4 bases and J by 8 bases. CDR1 ENHRY and CDR2 SYGVKD come from the germline V gene. The CDR3 is CAISVGQESDIQYF. The CDR3 DNA sequence: TGTGCCATCAGTGTAGGACAGGAGTCAGACATTCAGTACTTC.

This sequence joins TRBV6-2 or TRBV6-3 and TRBJ2-3; 14 bases line up with TRBD2. CDR3 length equals 20 residues. V shed 6 bases and J 6 bases; nucleotides not matched to a gene: 20. Germline CDR1 MNHEY, CDR2 SVGEGT. The CDR3 DNA follows: TGTGCCAGCAGAACATCTCCCTTCCCGCGACTAGCGGGGGGGGGGGATACGCAGTATTTT. Amino acid sequence: CASRTSPFPRLAGGGDTQYF.

V usage is TRBV5-1 and J usage is TRBJ2-1, with D possibly TRBD1 on 5 matching bases. Trimming took 0 bases from V and 6 from J, leaving 16 bases between them. Germline-derived CDR1 and CDR2 are SGHRS and YFSETQ. The CDR3 is 16 amino acids. The CDR3 bases are TGCGCCAGCAGCTTGGGGGGCAGCTCGCTGGGCAATGAGCAGTTCTTC. Encoded protein: CASSLGGSSLGNEQFF.

The J gene is TRBJ2-7, the V gene TRBV15; TRBD2 matches at 7 bases. The ends lost 1 base at V and 6 bases at J; junction bases unmatched: 3. This CDR3 has 13 amino acids. CDR1 and CDR2 (germline): LNHNV, YYDKDF (reference sequence). The chain's CDR3 is CATSRGRGSEQYF. CDR3 coding DNA: TGTGCCACCAGCAGAGGGCGGGGGAGCGAGCAGTACTTC.

This clonotype showed up many times. The J gene is TRBJ2-3, the V gene TRBV28; D is perhaps TRBD1 (6 bases). V gave up 2 bases and J gave up 0 bases, with 12 bases separating them. This CDR3 has 16 residues. Looked up from germline, CDR1 is MDHEN and CDR2 is SYDVKM. The CDR3 DNA reads as TGTGCCAGCAGTTTAGAGTGGACAGATAGCACAGATACGCAGTATTTT. This sequence encodes CASSLEWTDSTDTQYF.

The J gene is TRBJ2-1, the V gene TRBV5-1, with 9 bases identical to TRBD2. This CDR3 comprises 16 residues. V shed 1 base, J shed 10 bases, and the junction held 12 bases outside the gene matches. Germline V gives CDR1 SGHRS, CDR2 YFSETQ. Here the CDR3 reads CASSLRTAGGSGEQFF. Written as DNA, the CDR3 is TGCGCCAGCAGCTTGAGGACAGCGGGGGGCTCGGGGGAGCAGTTCTTC.

The J gene is TRBJ2-2, the V gene TRBV4-3; no clear D gene. Germline V lookup: CDR1 LGHNA, CDR2 YSLEER. V lost 0 bases, J lost 9 bases, and 14 bases lay in between. CDR3 length equals 15 residues. Written as DNA, the CDR3 is TGCGCCAGCAGCCAAGATCTCCTAGTCGACCGGGAGCTGTTTTTT. It specifies CASSQDLLVDRELFF.

In this sample, this clonotype turned up many times. The V call is TRBV20-1, the J call TRBJ2-3, with TRBD2 matching 12 bases. CDR3 size: 15 residues. The germline CDR1 and CDR2 sequences are DFQATT and SNEGSKA (reference sequence). Unmatched junction bases numbered 4, after V lost 0 bases and J lost 6 bases. In DNA form, the CDR3 reads TGCAGTGCTAGAGATCGACTAGCGGGAGCTGATACGCAGTATTTT. It encodes CSARDRLAGADTQYF.

Comments on this clonotype: A read error may account for a junction end that differs from germline. The chain uses TRBV12-3 or TRBV12-4 and TRBJ2-7, with D hard to call. The CDR3 sequence is 11 residues long. CDR3 sequence reads: CASSSSYGQYF. In DNA form, the CDR3 reads TGTGCCAGCAGTTCCTCCTACGGGCAGTACTTC.

This clonotype came up many times. The chain links TRBV5-5 to TRBJ2-7; 7 positions agree with TRBD1. The CDR3 length is 13 residues. Germline V gene lookup returns CDR1 SGHKS and CDR2 YYEKEE (reference sequence). The trim removed 5 bases at V and 2 bases at J, leaving 4 bases unmatched. CDR3 coding DNA: TGTGCCAGCAGACTTCAGGGGGCCTACGAGCAGTACTTC. Translating it yields CASRLQGAYEQYF.

This clonotype was seen at least ten times. This rearrangement joins TRBV5-1 to TRBJ2-7, with 13 bases fitting TRBD2. Germline V gene data show CDR1 as SGHRS and CDR2 as YFSETQ. The V and J ends lost 4 bases and 0 bases, in that order; junction bases with no gene match: 7. This CDR3 region has 17 residues. Written as DNA, the CDR3 is TGCGCCAGCAGCCAGGGACTAGCGGGAACCAACTCCTACGAGCAGTACTTC. Translated, it gives CASSQGLAGTNSYEQYF.

This clonotype was detected ten times or more. V gene TRBV30 combines with J gene TRBJ2-4, with a tentative D call TRBD2 (5 bases). Germline V gene data show CDR1 as GTSNPN and CDR2 as SVGIG (reference sequence). V was cut by 2 bases and J by 6 bases, with 11 bases left in between. The CDR3 is 13 amino acids. The CDR3, as DNA: TGTGCCTGGAGTACCGGAGGCACAAACATTCAGTACTTC. The encoded protein is CAWSTGGTNIQYF.

This clonotype was found many times. The chain carries TRBV13 and TRBJ2-1; either TRBD1 or TRBD2 may supply D (6 bases each). This CDR3 contains 16 residues. Germline loops: CDR1 PRHDT, CDR2 FYEKMQ (reference sequence). V was cut by 6 bases and J by 9 bases, with 24 bases left in between. The CDR3 sequence is CASSRPGGRLGGEQFF. CDR3 sequence (DNA): TGTGCCAGCAGTCGACCTGGAGGGAGGTTAGGGGGTGAGCAGTTCTTC.

The J gene is TRBJ2-2, the V gene TRBV12-3 or TRBV12-4; 9 nucleotides agree with TRBD2. The trim removed 6 bases at V and 5 bases at J, leaving 7 bases unmatched. The CDR3 runs 15 residues. CDR3 DNA: TGTGCCAGCAGCTCGAGCGGGAGGAGAACCGGGGAGCTGTTTTTT. Amino acid sequence: CASSSSGRRTGELFF.

V usage is TRBV19 and J usage is TRBJ1-5, with D possibly matching TRBD1 (5 bases). CDR3 size: 16 residues. With 2 bases removed from V and 2 bases from J, the gap between germline ends came to 13 bases. Germline assignment: CDR1 LNHDA and CDR2 SQIVND (reference sequence). The CDR3: CASSILVGDGNQPQHF. The DNA of the CDR3 is TGTGCCAGTAGTATATTAGTAGGGGACGGCAATCAGCCCCAGCATTTT.

The table lists this clonotype with many counts. The chain joins TRBV30 to TRBJ1-1; no firm D call. This CDR3 comprises 11 residues. The germline V gene has CDR1 GTSNPN and CDR2 SVGIG (reference sequence). Trimming removed 8 bases from V and 1 base from J, with 8 bases in between. The CDR3 protein is CAGRKNTEAFF. CDR3 sequence (DNA): TGTGCCGGGCGAAAGAACACTGAAGCTTTCTTT.

In this sample, this clonotype turned up many times. This chain joins TRBV4-3 and TRBJ2-3; 9 positions match TRBD2. Looked up from germline, CDR1 is LGHNA and CDR2 is YSLEER. This CDR3 region has 16 residues. V gave up 1 base and J gave up 4 bases; unmatched junction bases: 6. The CDR3 DNA reads TGCGCCAGCAGCCAAGGGGCGGGAGGGCCGTCAGATACGCAGTATTTT. Amino acid sequence: CASSQGAGGPSDTQYF.

This clonotype was seen ten or more times. The gene calls are TRBV4-2 and TRBJ2-3, with 7 positions matching TRBD2. J lost 0 bases, V lost 0 bases, and 6 bases had no gene match. The germline CDR1 and CDR2 sequences are LGHNA and YNFKEQ. The CDR3 extends over 17 amino acids. The CDR3 spells CASSQDGLAVSTDTQYF. The CDR3 DNA reads as TGTGCCAGCAGCCAAGATGGCCTAGCGGTTAGCACAGATACGCAGTATTTT.